Reported below is one T cell receptor beta chain. Only a few counts were recorded for this clonotype. The antigen it binds to is not known. Base qualities are not at hand, and no much larger clone is one base apart. The treatment or condition label of this sample denotes: live attenuated yellow fever vaccine strain. At each blood-draw timepoint, two biological replicates of bulk PBMCs were collected. A standard Ficoll-Paque protocol was used to isolate PBMCs from peripheral blood. TriZol was used to extract RNA from bulk PBMCs, from CD4 and CD8 fractions, and from dextramer-positive and dextramer-negative fractions. These data belong to a study of T cells after yellow fever vaccination (dated by TCRdb to 2018 to 2020). Notes on the research overall: The SMART-Seq v4 Ultra Low Input RNA kit was used to prepare libraries from fractions with low cell numbers. Two healthy male donors, one aged 18 to 29 and one aged 30 to 40 years, were included in the cohort. To follow T-cell clones before and after both primary and booster YFV17D yellow fever vaccination, bulk TCR alpha and beta repertoires underwent longitudinal sequencing. Bulk PBMC replicates and cell subsets were isolated from blood drawn at multiple timepoints before and after both primary and secondary immunization.

Study-level results and caveats: Because the study included only a couple of donors, the extent to which the findings can be generalized is limited. A small share of clonotypes occurred in both CD4 and CD8 compartments, likely arising from convergent recombination. Compared with the primary T-cell response, the secondary T-cell response was faster but weaker, reaching its peak on day 5 rather than on day 15. Computational filtering was needed because FACS-sorted repertoires could contain abundant contaminating clonotypes from the bulk population. Most clones expanded after primary vaccination were re-detected after the booster (approximately 95% of CD4 and around 88% of CD8), suggesting broad memory maintenance.

Sequenced on an Illumina NovaSeq 6000. TCR cDNA was synthesized by 5'RACE template switching, through which a universal primer site and unique molecular identifiers were introduced. Priming for cDNA synthesis came from both the TCR alpha and TCR beta constant segments. Library amplification used two PCR steps, and the second PCR step added sample barcodes and sequencing adapters. Sequencing of libraries was performed on Illumina HiSeq 2500 (2x100 bp) or NovaSeq (2x150 bp). Under the source paper's analysis protocol: Demultiplexing of reads and collapsing into UMI consensus sequences were performed with MIGEC, and V(D)J alignment was carried out with MiXCR. Using edgeR on replicate PBMC samples, clonotypes were called vaccine-responding if FDR was below 0.01 and the log2 fold change was above 5 up to day 15. Each bulk clonotype was labeled CD4 or CD8 based on which sequenced repertoire, CD4 or CD8, contained the clonotype at higher abundance. TCRdb trimmed the raw reads at Q25, called clones with MiXCR and kept productive beta chains. Entries are consolidated by CDR3 protein sequence, retaining the most common genes and DNA. V and J calls and clone size were set by TCRdb, not the authors. The table for this sample lists a few hundred thousand distinct CDR3 sequences; roughly 4.3% of them were counted only once. Approximately 25% of the sample is held by the ten biggest clonotypes.

V is shortened by 4 bases, J by 7 bases, and the region joining them spans 7 bases. CDR1 and CDR2, looked up from the germline V gene (reference sequence), are SGHKS and YYEKEE. The CDR3 runs 11 amino acids, cysteine and phenylalanine included. This entry keeps only the CDR3 DNA: 33 bases, framed from base 1. This material consisted of PBMCs, taken 5 days after the yellow fever booster vaccination. The sequence derives from a man between 18 and 29 years old who received the YFV17D yellow fever vaccine. This chain is built from TRBV5-5 and TRBJ2-3, with no confidently assigned D gene. At the DNA level, the sequence is TGTGCCAGCAGCCTGAAGAATACGCAGTATTTT. Translated, this is CASSLKNTQYF.